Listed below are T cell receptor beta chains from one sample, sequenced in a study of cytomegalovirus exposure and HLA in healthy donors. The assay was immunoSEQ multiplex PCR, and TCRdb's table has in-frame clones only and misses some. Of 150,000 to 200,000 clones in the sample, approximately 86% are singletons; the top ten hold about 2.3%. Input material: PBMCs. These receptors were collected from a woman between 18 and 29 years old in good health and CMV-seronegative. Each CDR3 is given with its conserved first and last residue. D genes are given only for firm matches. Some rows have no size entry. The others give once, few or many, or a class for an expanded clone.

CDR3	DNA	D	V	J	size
CASSQGKQGMRNTIYF	TGCGCCAGCAGCCAAGGAAAGCAGGGAATGAGAAACACCATATATTTT	.	TRBV4-1	TRBJ1-3	.
CASSTSRGQETQYF	TGTGCCAGCAGTACCTCTAGGGGGCAAGAGACCCAGTACTTC	.	TRBV2	TRBJ2-5	.
CASSGIEDRGVGEQYF	TGTGCCAGCAGCGGGATTGAGGACAGGGGAGTCGGCGAGCAGTACTTC	TRBD1	TRBV5-6	TRBJ2-7	.
CASSQELHTRTEAFF	TGCGCCAGCAGCCAAGAACTTCATACTCGGACTGAAGCTTTCTTT	.	TRBV4-3	TRBJ1-1	.
CASGFMGTGANEKLFF	TGTGCTAGTGGTTTCATGGGGACGGGGGCTAATGAAAAACTGTTTTTT	.	TRBV12-5	TRBJ1-4	.
CASTQDRNYGYTF	TGCGCCAGCACCCAGGACAGAAACTATGGCTACACCTTC	.	TRBV10-2	TRBJ1-2	.
CASSLGTSGKPPYEQYF	TGTGCCAGCAGCCTTGGGACTAGCGGGAAACCCCCCTACGAGCAGTACTTC	TRBD2	TRBV14	TRBJ2-7	.
CASSLEGGLSTDTQYF	TGTGCCAGCAGCTTAGAGGGAGGGCTGAGCACAGATACGCAGTATTTT	TRBD2	TRBV7-2	TRBJ2-3	.
CASSSPGTEETQYF	TGTGCCAGCAGTTCCCCGGGGACAGAAGAGACCCAGTACTTC	TRBD1	TRBV27	TRBJ2-5	.
CASSMRIAGGPPYEQYF	TGTGCCAGTAGTATGCGGATAGCGGGAGGGCCTCCCTACGAGCAGTACTTC	TRBD2	TRBV19	TRBJ2-7	many
CASSPAVADYGYTF	TGCGCCAGCAGCCCGGCAGTGGCGGACTATGGCTACACCTTC	.	TRBV5-1	TRBJ1-2	.
CAIRTEFQETQYF	TGTGCCATCCGAACAGAGTTCCAAGAGACCCAGTACTTC	.	TRBV10-3	TRBJ2-5	.
CASKAVQGHTGELFF	TGTGCCAGTAAGGCCGTCCAGGGCCACACCGGGGAGCTGTTTTTT	.	TRBV19	TRBJ2-2	.
CASSIRQGPDTGELFF	TGCGCCAGCAGCATCCGACAGGGCCCGGACACCGGGGAGCTGTTTTTT	TRBD1	TRBV5-1	TRBJ2-2	.
CASGLSPEDEQYF	TGTGCTAGTGGTTTGTCCCCCGAGGACGAGCAGTACTTC	.	TRBV12-5	TRBJ2-7	.
CASSIGQGVYEQYF	TGTGCCAGTAGTATAGGGCAGGGGGTCTACGAGCAGTACTTC	TRBD1	TRBV19	TRBJ2-7	.
CASSLNRHASTDTQYF	TGTGCCAGCAGCTTAAATCGACATGCTAGCACAGATACGCAGTATTTT	.	TRBV7-9	TRBJ2-3	.
CASSATADTQYF	TGTGCCAGCAGCGCGACAGCAGATACGCAGTATTTT	.	TRBV9	TRBJ2-3	.
CASSIDLGALEQYF	TGTGCCAGTAGTATAGATCTGGGGGCTCTCGAGCAGTACTTC	.	TRBV19	TRBJ2-7	.
CATGSIAGVAPGELFF	TGTGCCACAGGGAGCATAGCGGGGGTAGCGCCCGGGGAGCTGTTTTTT	TRBD2	TRBV10-3	TRBJ2-2	once
CASRTPTKRESYNEQFF	TGTGCCAGCAGGACCCCCACTAAGCGGGAGTCCTACAATGAGCAGTTCTTC	TRBD2	TRBV27	TRBJ2-1	.